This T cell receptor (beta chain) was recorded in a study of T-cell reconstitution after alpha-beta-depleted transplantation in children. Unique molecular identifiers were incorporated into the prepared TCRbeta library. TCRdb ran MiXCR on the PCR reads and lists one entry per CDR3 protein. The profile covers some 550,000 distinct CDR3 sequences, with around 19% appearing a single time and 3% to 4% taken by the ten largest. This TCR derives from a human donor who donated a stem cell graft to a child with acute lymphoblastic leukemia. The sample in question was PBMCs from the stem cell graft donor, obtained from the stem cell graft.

The CDR3 region has the DNA TGTGCCAGCAGTTACACCGACTTGCGGGGAGTTGCAGATACGCAGTATTTT. Its protein product is CASSYTDLRGVADTQYF. The chain couples TRBV6-5 to TRBJ2-3, with D possibly being TRBD2 (6 bases). The V end was cut by 2 bases, the J end by 4 bases, with 19 bases between. The CDR3 spans 17 residues. Germline assignment: CDR1 MNHEY and CDR2 SVGAGI.